This is a list of T cell receptor beta chains from one sample in a study of OX40 agonist ivuxolimab in advanced cancers. TCRdb keeps only in-frame clones here, not all; method: immunoSEQ multiplex PCR. This repertoire shows around 80,000 clones, about 91% found once; its top ten account for under 3%. The sample in question was CD4+ or CD8+ T cells sorted from blood, obtained in a trial of the OX40 agonist ivuxolimab. The origin of the receptors is an adult with an advanced solid tumor such as melanoma, head and neck, liver or kidney cancer. Both conserved end residues are part of each CDR3. A D gene is named only where the DNA matches it firmly.

len,d_gene,v_gene,j_gene,CDR3aa,CDR3nt
15,-,TRBV6-5,TRBJ1-1,CASSYSYTQNTEAFF,TGTGCCAGCAGTTACTCTTACACCCAGAACACTGAAGCTTTCTTT
15,-,TRBV19,TRBJ1-1,CASAQGLGVNTEAFF,TGTGCCAGTGCCCAGGGCCTAGGGGTGAACACTGAAGCTTTCTTT
14,-,TRBV4-1,TRBJ2-5,CASSQNSRQETQYF,TGCGCCAGCAGCCAAAATAGTCGCCAAGAGACCCAGTACTTC
19,-,TRBV6-4,TRBJ2-5,CASSDFMRGDSSPQETQYF,TGTGCCAGCAGTGACTTTATGAGGGGGGACTCCTCGCCGCAAGAGACCCAGTACTTC
16,-,TRBV27,TRBJ2-7,CASSLKVPGVGYEQYF,TGTGCCAGCAGTTTAAAGGTCCCAGGGGTGGGTTACGAGCAGTACTTC
14,-,TRBV7-2,TRBJ1-5,CASSLVSGNQPQHF,TGTGCCAGCAGCTTAGTGTCAGGCAATCAGCCCCAGCATTTT
15,-,TRBV5-6,TRBJ2-3,CASSLNNLVADTQYF,TGTGCCAGCAGCTTGAATAACCTAGTGGCAGATACGCAGTATTTT
15,-,TRBV9,TRBJ2-5,CASSVAPGEQETQYF,TGTGCCAGCAGCGTAGCTCCGGGGGAGCAAGAGACCCAGTACTTC
17,-,TRBV28,TRBJ1-4,CASSPSPGGRSNEKLFF,TGTGCCAGCAGTCCATCGCCGGGGGGACGAAGTAATGAAAAACTGTTTTTT
15,-,TRBV2,TRBJ2-3,CASSVRQDWTDTQYF,TGTGCCAGCAGTGTACGACAGGATTGGACAGATACGCAGTATTTT
17,TRBD2,TRBV28,TRBJ2-1,CASKFPGLAGSYNEQFF,TGTGCCAGCAAGTTTCCGGGGCTAGCGGGATCCTACAATGAGCAGTTCTTC
12,TRBD1,TRBV11-3,TRBJ2-1,CASSLLDRGKFF,TGTGCCAGCAGCCTACTCGACAGGGGGAAGTTCTTC
14,-,TRBV4-3,TRBJ1-2,CASSQDGAGYGYTF,TGCGCCAGCAGCCAAGATGGGGCAGGCTATGGCTACACCTTC
13,TRBD1,TRBV10-3,TRBJ2-1,CATQGVRGNEQFF,TGTGCCACCCAGGGGGTCAGAGGGAATGAGCAGTTCTTC
13,-,TRBV2,TRBJ1-5,CASSGPTNQPQHF,TGTGCCAGCAGTGGGCCCACCAATCAGCCCCAGCATTTT
14,TRBD1,TRBV7-2,TRBJ2-7,CASSFGTVLGEQYF,TGTGCCAGCAGCTTCGGGACAGTTCTCGGCGAGCAGTACTTC
15,TRBD2,TRBV27,TRBJ2-7,CASGRVGSGTHEQYF,TGTGCCAGCGGAAGGGTTGGGAGCGGGACCCACGAGCAGTACTTC
11,-,TRBV28,TRBJ1-6,CASSLHSPLHF,TGTGCCAGCAGTTTACACTCACCCCTCCACTTT
15,TRBD2,TRBV5-1,TRBJ2-7,CASSGTSGSWNEQYF,TGCGCCAGCAGCGGGACTAGCGGGAGCTGGAACGAGCAGTACTTC
15,-,TRBV11-2,TRBJ2-3,CASSPLAGHTDTQYF,TGTGCCAGCAGCCCCTTGGCGGGGCACACAGATACGCAGTATTTT
17,-,TRBV15,TRBJ2-6,CATSVGVLLSGANVLTF,TGTGCCACCAGCGTCGGGGTCCTCCTCTCTGGGGCCAACGTCCTGACTTTC
15,-,TRBV7-2,TRBJ2-7,CASSSDQGTFYEQYF,TGTGCCAGCAGCTCAGATCAGGGGACGTTCTACGAGCAGTACTTC
14,TRBD2,TRBV2,TRBJ2-1,CASRRGLATGEQFF,TGTGCCAGCAGACGCGGACTAGCAACGGGCGAGCAGTTCTTC
14,-,TRBV7-9,TRBJ1-2,CASSSGRANYGYTF,TGTGCCAGCAGTTCAGGGAGGGCTAACTATGGCTACACCTTC
13,-,TRBV6-1,TRBJ2-1,CASRQNDPFEQFF,TGTGCCAGCCGACAGAACGATCCATTCGAGCAGTTCTTC
15,TRBD1,TRBV2,TRBJ1-6,CASSEGRGKNSPLHF,TGTGCCAGCAGTGAAGGCAGGGGGAAAAATTCACCCCTCCACTTT
14,-,TRBV30,TRBJ2-7,CAWSFLGVSYEQYF,TGTGCCTGGAGTTTCTTGGGGGTCTCCTACGAGCAGTACTTC